The TCR beta chain under discussion was sequenced for a study of Tregs in tolerant kidney transplant recipients. Repertoires were generated with immunoSEQ multiplex PCR, while TCRdb's copy carries only in-frame clones and drops some. Of some 88,000 clones listed, approximately 92% are singletons. Germline CDR1 and CDR2: MNHEY and SMNVEV (reference sequence). CDR3 length: 15 residues. V was pared by 3 bases and J by 3 bases, with 5 bases of the junction left unmatched. Unstimulated Tregs (CD4+CD25+CD127-) and CD4+CD25- non-Tregs were sorted from PBMCs. Comments on this clone: What it binds is unknown.

Study outcomes and limitations: Tregs expanded with activated donor B cells seemed most donor-specific. Findings come from small patient numbers and require larger validation.

This receptor was identified in a human donor in good health. Material: CD8+ T cells from blood. V and J are TRBV27 and TRBJ2-7, with 10 bases matching TRBD1. CDR3 in amino acids: CASSFWTGGIYEQYF. For the CDR3, the DNA is TGTGCCAGCAGTTTTTGGACAGGGGGGATCTACGAGCAGTACTTC.